Each of the 10 T cell receptor beta chains below was sequenced from the same sample in a study of shared clonotypes between healthy human individuals. Profiled with immunoSEQ multiplex PCR; TCRdb holds only in-frame clones, not every one. This sample yields about 680,000 clones, of which 73% are seen a single time; more than 1.5% belongs to the top ten. The sequencing sample was made of memory CD4+ T cells sorted from blood. Noted subset: CD45RA-negative fraction. Receptor source: a woman aged 25 to 39 in good health.

A word on this clone: This may be a read error, as it is one base from a much larger clone. V and J are TRBV7-9 and TRBJ2-7, with TRBD1 identical over 9 bases. This CDR3 spans 13 amino acids. Unmatched junction bases numbered 3, after V lost 6 bases and J lost 3 bases. Germline CDR1 SEHNR, CDR2 FQNEAQ (reference sequence). The CDR3 loop is CASRAGQGYEQYF. The CDR3 region has the DNA TGTGCCAGCAGGGCGGGACAGGGCTACGAGCAGTACTTC.

In its sample, this clone was seen once. The chain has TRBV5-1 and TRBJ2-7; 7 bases agree with TRBD1. The V gene end was trimmed by 4 bases and the J gene end by 3 bases; junction bases not matched to a gene: 7. This CDR3 region has 14 residues. Germline CDR1 and CDR2: SGHRS and YFSETQ. DNA of the CDR3: TGCGCCAGCAGCGAACAGGGGATCGGCTACGAGCAGTACTTC. This translates into CASSEQGIGYEQYF.

The V call is TRBV5-1, the J call TRBJ2-2; D possibly corresponds to TRBD2 (5 bases). CDR3 length: 15 residues. The V gene's germline CDR1 is SGHRS and CDR2 YFSETQ. V was trimmed by 7 bases and J by 1 base, leaving 14 bases between them. CDR3 residues: CASGSGTENTGELFF. The CDR3 DNA reads as TGCGCCAGCGGCAGCGGCACCGAGAACACCGGGGAGCTGTTTTTT.

The V and J genes are TRBV19 and TRBJ1-1, with a possible D match to TRBD1 (5 bases). CDR1 is LNHDA, CDR2 SQIVND, per germline (reference sequence). Trimming removed 6 bases at V and 4 bases at J, with 18 bases between. The CDR3 length is 15 residues. The CDR3 protein is CASSPTGRGGTEAFF. CDR3 sequence (DNA): TGTGCCAGTAGCCCTACCGGGAGGGGAGGCACTGAAGCTTTCTTT.

The V call is TRBV28, the J call TRBJ1-2; 10 bases map to TRBD1. The germline CDR1 and CDR2 sequences are MDHEN and SYDVKM. This CDR3 region has 16 residues. With V trimmed by 5 bases and J by 1 base, 7 bases remained unmatched. The CDR3 bases are TGTGCCAGCAGTACCCCCGGGACAGGGGTTAACTATGGCTACACCTTC. Amino acids: CASSTPGTGVNYGYTF.

A remark on this clone: Other DNA sequences within the sample encode an identical CDR3. The rearrangement joins TRBV6-6 to TRBJ2-7; TRBD1 agrees at 8 bases. V shed 3 bases, J shed 3 bases, and the junction held 4 bases outside the gene matches. The germline CDR1 and CDR2 sequences are MNHNY and SVGAGI (reference sequence). The CDR3 covers 14 residues. The CDR3 reads CASSYSGQGYEQYF. The CDR3 DNA is TGTGCCAGCAGTTATTCCGGACAGGGCTACGAGCAGTACTTC.

A note on this clone: In the same sample, other DNA sequences code for this CDR3. The genes are TRBV29-1 and TRBJ2-5; D is unclear. Trimming left V 6 bases short and J 1 base short, with 3 bases between. The CDR3 contains 10 residues. CDR1 and CDR2 (germline): SQVTM, ANQGSEA. CDR3 sequence reads: CSVSQETQYF. As DNA, the CDR3 is TGCAGCGTGAGCCAAGAGACCCAGTACTTC.

The rearrangement links TRBV7-6 to TRBJ2-7, with unresolved D. This CDR3 is 14 amino acids long. V lost 5 bases, J lost 0 bases, and 11 bases lay in between. Germline lookup yields CDR1 SGHVS and CDR2 FNYEAQ. The CDR3, as DNA: TGTGCCAGCAGCACCCAGCCGGACTCCTACGAGCAGTACTTC. It specifies CASSTQPDSYEQYF.

The rearrangement links TRBV7-2 to TRBJ2-5, with a tentative D call TRBD1 (5 bases). Between the trimmed V and J ends, which lost 4 bases and 7 bases, there was a span of 16 bases. The CDR3 has 14 amino acids. CDR1 and CDR2 (germline): SGHTA, FQGNSA. CDR3 sequence (DNA): TGTGCCAGCAGCTCAGTGGGGCCGTCGACGACCCAGTACTTC. It translates to CASSSVGPSTTQYF.

This clone was picked up a small number of times. Written as DNA, the CDR3 is TGTGCCAGCAGTTTTTCTATAGCGGGAGGCCCCTCCGAGCAGTACTTC. The encoded protein is CASSFSIAGGPSEQYF. V usage is TRBV6-5 and J usage is TRBJ2-7, with TRBD2 matching over 10 bases. CDR3 length equals 16 residues. After removal of 4 bases from V and 6 bases from J, the junction contained 12 bases not matched to a gene. Germline CDR1 and CDR2: MNHEY and SVGAGI.